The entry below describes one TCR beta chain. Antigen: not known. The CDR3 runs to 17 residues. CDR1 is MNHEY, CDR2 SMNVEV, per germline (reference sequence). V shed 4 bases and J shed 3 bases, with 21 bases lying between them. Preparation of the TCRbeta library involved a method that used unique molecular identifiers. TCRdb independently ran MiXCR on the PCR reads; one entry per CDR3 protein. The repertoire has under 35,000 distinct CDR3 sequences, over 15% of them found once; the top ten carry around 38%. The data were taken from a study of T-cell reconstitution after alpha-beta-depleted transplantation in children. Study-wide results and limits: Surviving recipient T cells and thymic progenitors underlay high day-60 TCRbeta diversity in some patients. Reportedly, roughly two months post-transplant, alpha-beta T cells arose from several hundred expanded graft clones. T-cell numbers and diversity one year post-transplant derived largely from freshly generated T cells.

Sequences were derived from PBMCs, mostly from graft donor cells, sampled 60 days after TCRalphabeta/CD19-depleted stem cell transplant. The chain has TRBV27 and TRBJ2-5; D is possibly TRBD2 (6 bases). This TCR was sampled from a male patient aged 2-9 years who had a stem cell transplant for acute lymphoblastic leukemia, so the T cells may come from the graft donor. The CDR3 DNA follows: TGTGCCAGCAGTTCCCTTGGACGTCGGGGGACGGAAGAGACCCAGTACTTC. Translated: CASSSLGRRGTEETQYF.